This entry is about one T cell receptor beta chain. The antigen it binds to is not known. The source of the sample is a study of CXCR3-negative and CXCR3-positive naive CD8 T cells (dated by TCRdb to 2018 to 2020). At the level of the whole study: In total, roughly 150 million TRB reads were obtained, or roughly 1.5 +/- 0.3 million reads per library. Diversity and physicochemical repertoire analyses covered about a dozen donors pooled from two independent experiments. Naive subsets from 5 or 6 donors and memory cells from 3 donors were included in the TRBV-TRBJ cluster analysis.

The CDR3 sequence holds 14 residues, the cysteine and phenylalanine included. No DNA is recorded. CDR1 is given as SGHRS and CDR2 as YFSETQ, both from the germline V gene. General study outcomes and caveats: TRB CDR3s from CXCR3-positive naive cells showed higher hydrophobicity (lower Kidera factor 4), lower energy, and higher strength and volume indices than CXCR3-negative naive cells. Because surface CD5, which has been linked to self-reactivity in mice, was comparable between naive subsets, TCR interaction strength was also inferred from TRB CDR3 physicochemical properties. Freshly isolated PBMCs were used for most assays because CXCR3 expression partially decreased after cryopreservation. Naive CXCR3-negative and CXCR3-positive cells from the same donor showed similar TRBV-TRBJ usage, whereas memory cells showed distinct patterns. Comparably high repertoire diversity was found in both naive subsets, whereas much lower repertoire diversity was found in memory CD8+ T cells.

For every CD8+ T cell subset, 300,000 cells were flow-sorted straight into RLT lysis buffer, and each subset was sorted in triplicate. To exclude memory contaminants, naive CD8+ T cells were stringently defined as CD45RO-CCR7+CD27+CD95-. Peripheral blood mononuclear cells were isolated from buffy coats by standard density gradient centrifugation. Naive CXCR3-negative and CXCR3-positive CD8+ T cells were flow-sorted on a FACSAria III. Total RNA was extracted from sorted cells with an RNeasy Mini Kit. Sequencing used a NextSeq 550. The Human TCR Profiling Kit (MiLaboratory) was used to prepare UMI-labeled 5' RACE TRB cDNA libraries. cDNA synthesis used the entire amount of extracted RNA, and PCR amplification then used the entire amount of cDNA produced. Libraries were prepared in parallel with an identical number of PCR cycles. The study's processing was this. MIGEC and MiXCR extracted about 50,000 +/- 9,200 unique UMI-labeled TRB cDNA molecules per library, requiring at least two reads per UMI. On average, approximately 40,000 +/- 10,000 functional in-frame TRB CDR3 nucleotide clonotypes lacking stop codons were found per library. After each sample was downsampled to 5000 UMI-labeled TRB molecules, VDJtools was used to calculate diversity metrics such as normalized Shannon-Wiener and Chao1. For the central five CDR3 residues, VDJtools calculated physicochemical properties weighted by clonotype size, namely interaction energy, strength, volume and Kidera factor 4. Reprocessed by TCRdb, the reads give a single entry per CDR3 protein sequence, without DNA. TCRdb, not the original authors, processed these V and J calls. This sample's table contains 7,500 to 8,500 distinct CDR3 sequences. Roughly 2% of the sample is taken by the ten largest.

This sequence originates from a human donor in good health. Some clones in this sample may be carry-over from other donors' samples. The rearranged segments are TRBV5-1 and TRBJ2-5; TCRdb lists TRBD1, though no DNA is available to test this call. Sequencing input: naive CXCR3+ CD8+ T cells from blood. The cell subset or site label, read with the paper, signifies: CD45RO-CCR7+CD27+CD95- naive CD8+ T cells expressing CXCR3 (TNR3+). The CDR3 region: CASSLYPGQETQYF.